This TCR beta chain was sequenced in a study of vaccination and CD4 T cells after COVID-19 (dated by TCRdb to between 2020 and 2023). General notes on the study: Every convalescent patient had a positive nasal swab PCR test for SARS-CoV-2, with mild disease in several patients and severe disease in one. Six males and four females were included in the convalescent cohort, with two Hispanic individuals, seven Caucasians, two Asians and one multiracial person represented. Participants got two doses of the Pfizer-BioNTech BNT162b2 vaccine (n=8) or two doses of the Moderna mRNA-1273 vaccine (n=2). Post-COVID blood samples from convalescent patients were collected a median of about 110 days after diagnosis, with a range of roughly 35 to 180 days. Post-vaccine blood samples were collected a median of approximately 77 days after the second vaccine dose, ranging from roughly 12 to 250 days. For three convalescent patients, samples were collected at an early post-vaccination timepoint (day 14) as well as at a late post-vaccination timepoint (days 161 to 241). In around 10 COVID-19 convalescent patients and a few infection-naive healthy vaccine recipients, researchers compared the spike-specific CD4+ TCR repertoire from before mRNA vaccination with the repertoire from after. Overall results and qualifications from the work: Among the post-vaccine SARS-CoV-2-reactive clones in convalescent patients, a median around 90% showed up only after vaccination, which suggests vaccine-specific priming. Relatively few convalescent patients were included in the study, and early timepoints after natural infection were not analyzed. Of the vaccine-specific clones found in convalescent patients, nearly all (304 of 307) were mono-reactive for SARS-CoV-2 spike instead of being cross-reactive with common cold coronaviruses. The median number of SARS-CoV-2-reactive clonotypes rose from around 20 after infection to 35 to 45 after vaccination, but the change was not significant.

The sample's time point label, decoded: late sampling 161 to 241 days after vaccination in a few convalescent patients. The convalescent patients' positive SARS-CoV-2 PCR tests were from March to December 2020, which was before the Alpha, Beta and Delta variants emerged in the United States. Ficoll-Paque Plus gradient centrifugation was used to isolate PBMCs from whole blood, and the isolated PBMCs were then either used fresh or cryopreserved at -140C. Library prep was done by PCR. Sequencer: Illumina iSeq 100. As for the original processing: Non-productive sequences were filtered out, and CDR3s that did not start with C, did not end with F or W, or were shorter than 7 amino acids were discarded. Levenshtein distances (stringdist) and unrooted phylogenetic trees (ape) in R version 3.6.1 were used to assess CDR3 homology. TCRdb cleaned the public reads at Q25 with fastp, built clones with MiXCR and kept in-frame beta chains. Duplicate CDR3 protein sequences are folded into a single record with the most common DNA and genes. The V and J calls, along with clone size, are taken from TCRdb and not from the paper's own processing. This sample gives about 36,000 distinct CDR3 sequences in total; under 45% of them show up just once. Approximately 6.3% of the sample goes to the ten largest clones.

From a lookup of the germline V gene (reference sequence), CDR1 and CDR2 are DFQATT and SNEGSKA. V is reduced by 3 bases and J by 2 bases, leaving a spacing of 11 bases between them. The CDR3 sequence holds 14 residues, the cysteine and phenylalanine included. Left in the record is the CDR3 DNA by itself, 42 bases read in frame from the first base. About this clonotype: Its antigen has not been determined. Nothing much larger sits one base from this clone, and base qualities are not available.

This clonotype was sampled from a human donor who had recovered from COVID-19. This sample comprised CD4+ T cells from blood, obtained about 7 months after SARS-CoV-2 vaccination. Here the chain combines TRBV20-1 and TRBJ2-1; the D gene cannot be resolved beyond TRBD1 or TRBD2, each matching 6 bases. CDR3 protein: CSARGGGTYNEQFF. The nucleotides are TGCAGTGCTAGGGGGGGCGGAACCTACAATGAGCAGTTCTTC.